This T cell receptor (beta chain) came from a study of blood T cell repertoires in COVID-19. TCRdb's copy holds only in-frame clones and misses some; the assay was immunoSEQ multiplex PCR. The sample holds approximately 300,000 clones, approximately 90% seen once. This CDR3 is 19 amino acids long. The V gene's germline CDR1 is SGHNT and CDR2 YYREEE (reference sequence). V was pared by 3 bases and J by 3 bases, with 17 bases of the junction left unmatched. The rearrangement uses TRBV5-4 and TRBJ2-3, with 9 positions matching TRBD2. The TCR comes from a man between 40 and 49 years old with acute or convalescent COVID-19. The sequenced sample was peripheral blood. CDR3 in amino acids: CASSSGTRGGAGWTDTQYF. CDR3 nucleotide sequence: TGTGCCAGCAGCTCCGGGACTCGCGGGGGGGCGGGGTGGACAGATACGCAGTATTTT.